Detailed here is one T cell receptor (beta chain). Its antigen is not known. This specimen comes from a study of T cells expressing NK-cell markers. Across the whole study: It was sorted CD3+CD56-NKG2C+, CD3+CD56+NKG2C- and CD3+CD56+NKG2C+ T cells that provided the TCR beta repertoires. General observations from the study: Whether expanded NKG2C-expressing T cell clones recognize HCMV is unknown.

The CDR3 sequence is 15 residues long. CDR1 and CDR2 (germline): SNHLY, FYNNEI. With the 5' RACE reads reprocessed, TCRdb shows one record per CDR3 protein and no DNA. The sample holds roughly 160,000 distinct CDR3 sequences. Sample: blood T cells: a sorted CD56 or NKG2C T cell subset, CD4+ or CD8+ T cells, or bulk PBMC T cells (not recorded which). This receptor was taken from a man aged 18-70 years in good health. The rearrangement joins TRBV2 to TRBJ2-5; TCRdb outputs TRBD2, but without DNA this stays unchecked. This CDR3 is CASSEAGLARETQYF.